This note documents a single T cell receptor (beta chain) sequence. What it binds is unknown. This entry comes from a study of beta chain features in type 1 diabetes. General study findings and limits: Researchers report that Type 1 diabetes patients had moderately but significantly shorter TCRB CDR3s across all four CD4+ subsets. With patients and controls alike, PCR might favor shorter templates to an equal degree. Patients' naive, central memory and Treg TCRB repertoires seemed closer to one another than those of healthy donors.

Every bit of the isolated RNA underwent reverse transcription, so sequencing read expressed TCRB transcripts. The protocol was immunoSEQ multiplex PCR, while the TCRdb copy is restricted to in-frame clones and leaves out a portion. Here the sample spans fewer than 300,000 clones, around 20% being singletons. Germline CDR1 and CDR2: MNHEY and SVGAGI. There are 15 residues in the CDR3. The germline V and J ends were trimmed by 3 bases and 0 bases, with 9 bases remaining between them. Around 0.12 L of blood, on average, came from one heparinised draw per donor. By way of CD45RO/CCR7/CD25/CD127/CD95/CD27, the CD4+ regulatory, stem cell-like memory, central memory and naive cells were sorted.

The sequenced sample was naive CD4+ T cells from blood. The chain joins TRBV6-5 to TRBJ1-3; D is unclear. The receptor's source is a woman aged 40 to 55 with type 1 diabetes. Here the CDR3 DNA reads TGTGCCAGCAGTTATACTCCCGGCTCTGGAAACACCATATATTTT. It encodes CASSYTPGSGNTIYF.